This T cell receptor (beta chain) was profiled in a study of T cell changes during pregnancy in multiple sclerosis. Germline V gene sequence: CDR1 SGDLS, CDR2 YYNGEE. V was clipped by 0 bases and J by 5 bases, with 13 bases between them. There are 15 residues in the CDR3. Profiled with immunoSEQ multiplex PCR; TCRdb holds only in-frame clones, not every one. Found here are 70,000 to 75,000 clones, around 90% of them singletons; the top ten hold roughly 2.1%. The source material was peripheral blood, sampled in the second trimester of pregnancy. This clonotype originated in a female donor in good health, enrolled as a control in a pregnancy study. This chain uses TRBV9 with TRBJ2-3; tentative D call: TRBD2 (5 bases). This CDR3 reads CASSVADSKGDTQYF. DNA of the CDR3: TGTGCCAGCAGCGTAGCGGACTCAAAGGGAGATACGCAGTATTTT.